The 27 T cell receptor beta chains below all came from one sample that was sequenced in a study of blood T cell repertoires in COVID-19. Libraries were prepared by immunoSEQ multiplex PCR; TCRdb keeps only in-frame clonotypes and omits some of them. The repertoire consists of approximately 200,000 clones, with roughly 80% occurring once and the leading ten covering approximately 5%. The sequenced sample consisted of peripheral blood. These receptors were obtained from a woman aged 55-75 years who had recovered from COVID-19.

The chain combines TRBV2 with TRBJ2-7; a possible D gene is TRBD2 (5 bases). The CDR3 spans 15 residues. The germline CDR1 and CDR2 sequences are SNHLY and FYNNEI. Trimming shortened V by 1 base and J by 2 bases, and 12 bases separated the two germline ends. CDR3 region: CASSEEDLATYEQYF. CDR3 bases: TGTGCCAGCAGTGAAGAGGACCTAGCTACCTACGAGCAGTACTTC.

The gene calls are TRBV11-2 and TRBJ1-1, with D unresolved. The V gene lost 8 bases and the J gene lost 1 base, with 8 bases spanning the gap. The CDR3 has 12 amino acids. Germline values: CDR1 SGHAT, CDR2 FQNNGV. Here the CDR3 reads CASRGTNTEAFF. The CDR3 DNA reads as TGTGCCAGCCGCGGAACGAACACTGAAGCTTTCTTT.

The chain combines TRBV9 with TRBJ1-4; D is possibly TRBD1 (6 bases). CDR3 length: 16 residues. Germline-derived CDR1 and CDR2 are SGDLS and YYNGEE. Between the trimmed V and J ends, which lost 4 bases and 5 bases, there was a span of 18 bases. The CDR3 region is CASSPSGRGGNEKLFF. For the CDR3, the DNA is TGTGCCAGCAGCCCTAGTGGGAGGGGGGGAAATGAAAAACTGTTTTTT.

The J gene is TRBJ2-1, the V gene TRBV9, with D possibly being TRBD2 (6 bases). The CDR3 has 15 amino acids. V dropped 0 bases and J dropped 2 bases, with 9 bases sitting between them. Germline CDR1 SGDLS, CDR2 YYNGEE. The CDR3 DNA is TGTGCCAGCAGCGTAGCGTCTAGCGCCTACAATGAGCAGTTCTTC. Translated: CASSVASSAYNEQFF.

The chain combines TRBV7-9 with TRBJ2-7, with D maybe TRBD2 (5 bases). Germline CDR1 and CDR2: SEHNR and FQNEAQ (reference sequence). With 5 bases removed from V and 0 bases from J, the gap between germline ends came to 17 bases. The CDR3 contains 16 residues. CDR3 coding DNA: TGTGCCAGCAGCCACGGGGTAGGTCTAAGCTCCTACGAGCAGTACTTC. Protein: CASSHGVGLSSYEQYF.

This rearrangement joins TRBV10-1 to TRBJ2-2; 15 bases align to TRBD2. CDR1 and CDR2 (germline): WNHNN, SYGVQD (reference sequence). This CDR3 contains 19 residues. The junction had 11 bases not matched to a gene; V was cut back by 3 bases and J by 6 bases. The CDR3 protein is CASSDGAGTSGGSAGELFF. CDR3 nucleotide sequence: TGCGCCAGCAGTGATGGAGCGGGGACTAGCGGGGGGAGCGCCGGGGAGCTGTTTTTT.

J is TRBJ1-3 and V is TRBV5-6; D is possibly TRBD1 (6 bases). In germline, CDR1 is SGHDT, CDR2 YYEEEE. Trimming pared 0 bases from V and 6 bases from J, leaving 7 bases between. The CDR3 consists of 13 residues. As DNA, the CDR3 is TGTGCCAGCAGCTTGGGACAGGCAAACACCATATATTTT. Amino acids: CASSLGQANTIYF.

This chain uses TRBV4-2 with TRBJ2-7; D unresolved. The ends were cut back, 1 base at V and 1 base at J, with 11 bases in the middle. Germline V CDR1 and CDR2: LGHNA, YNFKEQ. This CDR3 comprises 15 residues. The CDR3 nucleotides are TGTGCCAGCAGCCAAGGAGGCCTAGATTCCTACGAGCAGTACTTC. It is translated as CASSQGGLDSYEQYF.

V and J are TRBV12-5 and TRBJ2-3, with 8 bases aligning to TRBD1. Looked up from germline, CDR1 is LGHNT and CDR2 is FRNRAP. V lost 4 bases to trimming and J lost 4 bases; unmatched junction nucleotides: 4. The CDR3 totals 14 residues. The CDR3 DNA sequence: TGTGCTAGTGGTTCCGGGACAGGTCCAGATACGCAGTATTTT. Encoded protein: CASGSGTGPDTQYF.

This clone was observed a few times. This chain joins TRBV10-3 and TRBJ1-5; 9 nucleotides agree with TRBD1. From germline, CDR1 is ENHRY and CDR2 SYGVKD. This CDR3 comprises 18 residues. V gave up 0 bases and J gave up 3 bases; unmatched junction bases: 9. DNA for the CDR3: TGTGCCATCAGTGAGTCCTTAGTGAGGACAGGGGACAATCAGCCCCAGCATTTT. It is translated as CAISESLVRTGDNQPQHF.

The chain combines TRBV7-9 with TRBJ2-1; the match to TRBD2 covers 11 bases. The germline V gene has CDR1 SEHNR and CDR2 FQNEAQ (reference sequence). The V gene end was trimmed by 1 base and the J gene end by 8 bases; junction bases not matched to a gene: 4. The CDR3 consists of 15 residues. The CDR3 nucleotides read TGTGCCAGCAGCTTAGTAGCGGGGGGGTTCTATGAGCAGTTCTTC. This codes for CASSLVAGGFYEQFF.

The genes are TRBV27 and TRBJ2-5, with D maybe TRBD1 (6 bases). CDR1 is MNHEY and CDR2 is SMNVEV in the germline V gene (reference sequence). Deletions cut 5 bases from V and 5 bases from J, with 15 bases between. The CDR3 is 14 amino acids. The CDR3, as DNA: TGTGCCAGCAGTGTCAGGGGCTTTGAGGAGACCCAGTACTTC. Residues: CASSVRGFEETQYF.

The gene calls are TRBV27 and TRBJ1-1; D might be TRBD1 (6 bases). The CDR3 spans 14 residues. Per germline, CDR1 MNHEY and CDR2 SMNVEV (reference sequence). V dropped 0 bases and J dropped 6 bases, with 11 bases sitting between them. CDR3 DNA sequence: TGTGCCAGCAGTTTATCAAGGGGGATCCCTGAAGCTTTCTTT. Its translation: CASSLSRGIPEAFF.

The chain links TRBV6-1 to TRBJ2-3; D is possibly TRBD2 (7 bases). Germline assignment: CDR1 MNHNS and CDR2 SASEGT. The CDR3 spans 15 residues. Trimming took off 3 bases at V and 5 bases at J, with 15 bases between the two ends. The CDR3: CASSESGGLKDTQYF. The CDR3, as DNA: TGTGCCAGCAGTGAGTCGGGGGGCCTGAAAGATACGCAGTATTTT.

This chain joins TRBV6-2 or TRBV6-3 and TRBJ1-4; 7 bases are a match to TRBD1. CDR1 is MNHEY and CDR2 is SVGEGT in the germline V gene. The CDR3 has 18 amino acids. The V and J ends lost 0 bases and 0 bases, in that order; junction bases with no gene match: 7. For the CDR3, the DNA is TGTGCCAGCAGTTACTCGGGGACAGTTTTTGCAACTAATGAAAAACTGTTTTTT. Amino acid sequence: CASSYSGTVFATNEKLFF.

In DNA, the CDR3 is TGTGCCAGCAGCCCTAGGATAGCGGGGGGAACTTACAATGAGCAGTTCTTC. Encoded protein: CASSPRIAGGTYNEQFF. The chain couples TRBV9 to TRBJ2-1; 10 nucleotides match TRBD2. The length of the CDR3 is 17 residues. Trimming took 4 bases from V and 4 from J; bases not matched to a gene: 11. The germline CDR1 and CDR2 sequences are SGDLS and YYNGEE.

J is TRBJ1-5 and V is TRBV7-9; TRBD1 aligns across 9 bases. The V and J ends lost 3 bases and 0 bases, in that order; junction bases with no gene match: 6. The germline V gene encodes CDR1 SEHNR and CDR2 FQNEAQ (reference sequence). The CDR3 consists of 17 residues. CDR3 in DNA: TGTGCCAGCAGCTTGGGGACAGGGCTTTATAGCAATCAGCCCCAGCATTTT. Translating gives CASSLGTGLYSNQPQHF.

The chain recombines TRBV20-1 with TRBJ1-1; tentative D call: TRBD1 (5 bases). Germline-derived CDR1 and CDR2 are DFQATT and SNEGSKA (reference sequence). This CDR3 spans 13 amino acids. Trimming shortened V by 3 bases and J by 0 bases, and 8 bases separated the two germline ends. CDR3 amino acids: CSASQGMNTEAFF. The CDR3 region has the DNA TGCAGTGCTAGTCAGGGCATGAACACTGAAGCTTTCTTT.

The chain employs TRBV5-1 and TRBJ2-2; D call uncertain. This CDR3 is built from 14 residues. Trimming pared 4 bases from V and 8 bases from J, leaving 15 bases between. Germline V gives CDR1 SGHRS, CDR2 YFSETQ. The CDR3 is CASSLNNWAGELFF. CDR3 nucleotides: TGCGCCAGCAGCCTAAATAACTGGGCTGGGGAGCTGTTTTTT.

The chain is built from TRBV30 and TRBJ2-7; the D gene is possibly TRBD2 (5 bases). Per germline, CDR1 GTSNPN and CDR2 SVGIG (reference sequence). The CDR3 runs 15 residues. Trimming removed 4 bases at V and 3 bases at J, with 19 bases between. This CDR3 reads CAWTGGPLGYYEQYF. DNA of the CDR3: TGTGCCTGGACCGGAGGCCCACTAGGGTACTACGAGCAGTACTTC.

This clone is a singleton in its sample. CDR3 sequence (DNA): TGCGCCACCGCGGAGGGAGGTAATTATGGCTACACCTTC. This gives the protein CATAEGGNYGYTF. The chain joins TRBV5-1 to TRBJ1-2; D ambiguous. Germline CDR1 and CDR2: SGHRS and YFSETQ. This CDR3 has 13 residues. With 9 bases removed from V and 5 bases from J, the gap between germline ends came to 17 bases.

The chain links TRBV27 to TRBJ2-7; the match to TRBD1 covers 7 bases. V was clipped by 4 bases and J by 0 bases; unmatched bases: 6. Per the germline V gene, CDR1 is MNHEY and CDR2 is SMNVEV (reference sequence). The CDR3 has 15 residues. The CDR3 region is CASSYPRDSSYEQYF. The DNA for the CDR3 is TGTGCCAGCAGTTACCCTCGGGACAGCTCCTACGAGCAGTACTTC.

V and J are TRBV6-1 and TRBJ1-3; D unclear. V gave up 0 bases and J gave up 5 bases, with 11 bases separating them. Per the germline V gene, CDR1 is MNHNS and CDR2 is SASEGT. The CDR3 length is 15 residues. CDR3 DNA sequence: TGTGCCAGCAGTGAAGCGGGGAGCAATCGAAACACCATATATTTT. It encodes CASSEAGSNRNTIYF.

The chain employs TRBV4-2 and TRBJ2-3, with D tentatively TRBD1 (6 bases). The V gene's germline CDR1 is LGHNA and CDR2 YNFKEQ. The CDR3 has 17 amino acids. Trimming left V 2 bases short and J 4 bases short, with 19 bases between. The CDR3 region is CASSQFSDTGTSDTQYF. As DNA, the CDR3 is TGTGCCAGCAGCCAATTTTCAGATACAGGGACGTCAGATACGCAGTATTTT.

The V gene is TRBV4-2, the J gene TRBJ2-7, with 10 bases identical to TRBD2. CDR3 length: 15 residues. The V and J ends lost 5 bases and 0 bases, in that order; junction bases with no gene match: 4. The germline V gene has CDR1 LGHNA and CDR2 YNFKEQ. CDR3 in DNA: TGTGCCAGCAGCTTACTAGCGGGGAACTCCTACGAGCAGTACTTC. The encoded protein is CASSLLAGNSYEQYF.

The J gene is TRBJ2-5, the V gene TRBV7-9; 8 nucleotides agree with TRBD1. This CDR3 has 13 amino acids. Germline loops: CDR1 SEHNR, CDR2 FQNEAQ (reference sequence). After removal of 7 bases from V and 4 bases from J, the junction contained 5 bases not matched to a gene. The CDR3 loop reads CASNDRGRETQYF. In DNA, the CDR3 is TGTGCCAGCAACGACAGGGGACGAGAGACCCAGTACTTC.

This clone showed up just once. The chain couples TRBV21-1 to TRBJ1-1; TRBD1 was called by the table and not checked on the DNA. TRBV21-1 constitutes a pseudogene. This CDR3 is 16 amino acids long. The CDR3 loop reads CASSKLGARGNTEAFF. CDR3 in DNA: TGTGCCAGCAGCAAACTGGGGGCGAGGGGGAACACTGAAGCTTTCTTT.